This TCR beta chain was sequenced during a study of T cells in narcolepsy. Background on the study: Patients with NT1 or NT2 and healthy control donors were enrolled. Study results and limitations: Autoreactive clone sequences were missing from some blood memory CD4+ repertoires. Comparing one patient's CSF and blood CD4+ clonotypes highlighted HCRT- and TRIB2-specific autoreactive clonotypes. Healthy controls reportedly lacked the autoreactive clonotypes serially found in patients' blood.

With regard to this clone: Its antigen is unidentified.

Data came from immunoSEQ multiplex PCR; TCRdb stores just in-frame clones and leaves some out. This sample carries about 31,000 clones, roughly 78% of them seen once, and the ten largest clones take 1.2%. The CDR3 is 14 residues long. Germline CDR1 is SGHRS and CDR2 is YFSETQ. The V end was cut by 2 bases, the J end by 5 bases, with 10 bases between. The source of this sequence is a human donor with narcolepsy. The material sequenced was CD45RA- memory CD4+ T cells from PBMCs. The chain has TRBV5-1 and TRBJ2-2; D perhaps matches TRBD2 (5 bases). CDR3 sequence (DNA): TGCGCCAGCAGCTTATACGGCGGGACCGGGGAGCTGTTTTTT. This encodes CASSLYGGTGELFF. Full variable domain (remainder filled in from reference TRBV5-1 and TRBJ2-2): KAGVTQTPRYLIKTRGQQVTLSCSPISGHRSVSWYQQTPGQGLQFLFEYFSETQRNKGNFPGRFSGRQFSNSRSEMNVSTLELGDSALYLCASSLYGGTGELFFGEGSRLTVL.